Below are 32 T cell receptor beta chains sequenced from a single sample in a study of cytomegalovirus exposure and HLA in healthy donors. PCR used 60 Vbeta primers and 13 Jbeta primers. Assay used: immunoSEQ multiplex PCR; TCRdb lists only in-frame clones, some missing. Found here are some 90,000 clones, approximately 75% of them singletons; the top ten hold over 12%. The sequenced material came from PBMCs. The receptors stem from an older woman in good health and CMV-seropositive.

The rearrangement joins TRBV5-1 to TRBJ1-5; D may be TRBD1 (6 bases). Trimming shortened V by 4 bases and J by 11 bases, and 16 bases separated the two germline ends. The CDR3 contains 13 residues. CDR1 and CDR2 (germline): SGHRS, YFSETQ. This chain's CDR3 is CASSASYGQSQHF. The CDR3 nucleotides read TGCGCCAGCAGCGCTTCCTACGGACAGTCCCAGCATTTT. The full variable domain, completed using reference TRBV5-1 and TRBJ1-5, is KAGVTQTPRYLIKTRGQQVTLSCSPISGHRSVSWYQQTPGQGLQFLFEYFSETQRNKGNFPGRFSGRQFSNSRSEMNVSTLELGDSALYLCASSASYGQSQHFGDGTRLSIL.

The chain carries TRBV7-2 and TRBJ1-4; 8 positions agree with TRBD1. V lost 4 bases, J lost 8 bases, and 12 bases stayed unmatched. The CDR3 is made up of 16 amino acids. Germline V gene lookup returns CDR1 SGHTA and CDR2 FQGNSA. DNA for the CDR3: TGTGCCAGCAGCTCGCAATCACAGGGGGGGAGGGAAAAACTGTTTTTT. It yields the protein CASSSQSQGGREKLFF.

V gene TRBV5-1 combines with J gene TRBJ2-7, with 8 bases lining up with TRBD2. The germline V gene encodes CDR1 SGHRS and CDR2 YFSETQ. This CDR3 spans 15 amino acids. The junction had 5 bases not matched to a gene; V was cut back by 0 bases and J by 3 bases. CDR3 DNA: TGCGCCAGCAGCTTGGCCAGCGGGAGTGTCTACGAGCAGTACTTC. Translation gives CASSLASGSVYEQYF. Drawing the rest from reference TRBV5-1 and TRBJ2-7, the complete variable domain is KAGVTQTPRYLIKTRGQQVTLSCSPISGHRSVSWYQQTPGQGLQFLFEYFSETQRNKGNFPGRFSGRQFSNSRSEMNVSTLELGDSALYLCASSLASGSVYEQYFGPGTRLTVT.

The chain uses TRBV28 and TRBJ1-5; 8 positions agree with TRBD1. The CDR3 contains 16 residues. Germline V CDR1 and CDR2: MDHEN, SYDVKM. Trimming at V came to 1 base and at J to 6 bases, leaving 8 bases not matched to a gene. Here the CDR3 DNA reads TGTGCCAGCAGTTTATTCGGACAGGGTTTGGGTCAGCCCCAGCATTTT. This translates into CASSLFGQGLGQPQHF.

Here the CDR3 DNA reads TGTGCCAGCAGCTTGGTTGACAGAAACTATGGCTACACCTTC. It translates to CASSLVDRNYGYTF. This chain joins TRBV5-4 and TRBJ1-2, with D maybe TRBD1 (5 bases). CDR1 is SGHNT and CDR2 is YYREEE in the germline V gene (reference sequence). The CDR3 extends over 14 amino acids. The V gene lost 0 bases and the J gene lost 2 bases, with 8 bases spanning the gap.

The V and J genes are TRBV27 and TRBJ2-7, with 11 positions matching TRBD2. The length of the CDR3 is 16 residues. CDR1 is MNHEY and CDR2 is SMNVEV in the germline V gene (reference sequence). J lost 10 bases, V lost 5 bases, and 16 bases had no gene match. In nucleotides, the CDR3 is TGTGCCAGCAGTAGGGCTAGCGGGAGGTTTATCTTTGATCAGTACTTC. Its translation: CASSRASGRFIFDQYF.

This chain's CDR3 is CASSYQGYREKLFF. CDR3 DNA sequence: TGTGCCAGCAGTTACCAGGGGTATCGGGAAAAACTGTTTTTT. This rearrangement joins TRBV6-6 to TRBJ1-4; tentatively, D is TRBD1 (6 bases). The germline V gene encodes CDR1 MNHNY and CDR2 SVGAGI (reference sequence). The CDR3 has 14 amino acids. V lost 2 bases to trimming and J lost 8 bases, with 12 bases between them.

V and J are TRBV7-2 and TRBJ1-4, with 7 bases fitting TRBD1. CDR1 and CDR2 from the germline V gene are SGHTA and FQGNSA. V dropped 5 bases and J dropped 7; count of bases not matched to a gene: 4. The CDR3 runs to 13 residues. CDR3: CASSTNRGEKLFF. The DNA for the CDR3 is TGTGCCAGCAGCACTAACAGGGGTGAAAAACTGTTTTTT.

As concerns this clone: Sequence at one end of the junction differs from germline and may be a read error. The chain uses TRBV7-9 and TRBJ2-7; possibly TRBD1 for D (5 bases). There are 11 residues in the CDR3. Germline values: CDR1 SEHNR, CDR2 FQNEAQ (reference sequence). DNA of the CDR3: TGTTCCAGCAGCGACAGCTACGAGCAGTACTTC. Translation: CSSSDSYEQYF.

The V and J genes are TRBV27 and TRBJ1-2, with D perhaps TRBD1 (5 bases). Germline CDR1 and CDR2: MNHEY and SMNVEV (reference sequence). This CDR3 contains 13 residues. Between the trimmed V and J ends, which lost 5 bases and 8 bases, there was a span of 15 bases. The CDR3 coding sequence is TGTGCCAGCAGTCTCCTGCAGGGTTGGGGCTACACCTTC. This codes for CASSLLQGWGYTF.

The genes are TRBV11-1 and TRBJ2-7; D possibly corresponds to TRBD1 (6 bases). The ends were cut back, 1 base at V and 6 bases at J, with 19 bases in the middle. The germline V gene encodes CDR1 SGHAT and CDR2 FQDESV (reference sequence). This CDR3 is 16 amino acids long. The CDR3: CASSLEEATGLREQYF. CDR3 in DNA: TGTGCCAGCAGCTTAGAAGAGGCGACAGGCCTCCGCGAGCAGTACTTC.

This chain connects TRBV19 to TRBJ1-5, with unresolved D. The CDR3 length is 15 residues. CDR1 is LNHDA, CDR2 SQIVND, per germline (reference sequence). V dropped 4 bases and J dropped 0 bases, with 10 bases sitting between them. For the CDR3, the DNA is TGTGCCAGTAGTACTCAGGCGAATAGCAATCAGCCCCAGCATTTT. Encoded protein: CASSTQANSNQPQHF.

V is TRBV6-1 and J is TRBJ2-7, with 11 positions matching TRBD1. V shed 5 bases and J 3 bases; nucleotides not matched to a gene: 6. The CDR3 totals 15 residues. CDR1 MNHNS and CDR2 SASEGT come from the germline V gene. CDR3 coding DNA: TGTGCCAGCAGTTCCCGGGACAGGGGGGACTACGAGCAGTACTTC. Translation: CASSSRDRGDYEQYF.

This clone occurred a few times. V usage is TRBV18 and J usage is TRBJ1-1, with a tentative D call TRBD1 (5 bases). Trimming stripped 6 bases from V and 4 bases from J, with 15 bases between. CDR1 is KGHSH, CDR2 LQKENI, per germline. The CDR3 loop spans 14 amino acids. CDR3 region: CASSPVQGGTEAFF. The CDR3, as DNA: TGTGCCAGCTCCCCTGTCCAGGGAGGCACTGAAGCTTTCTTT.

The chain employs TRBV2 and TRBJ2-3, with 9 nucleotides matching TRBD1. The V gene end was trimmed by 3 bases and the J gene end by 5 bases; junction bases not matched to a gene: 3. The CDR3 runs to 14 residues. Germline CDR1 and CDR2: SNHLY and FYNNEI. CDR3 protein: CASSETGGLDTQYF. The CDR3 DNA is TGTGCCAGCAGTGAGACAGGGGGTCTAGATACGCAGTATTTT.

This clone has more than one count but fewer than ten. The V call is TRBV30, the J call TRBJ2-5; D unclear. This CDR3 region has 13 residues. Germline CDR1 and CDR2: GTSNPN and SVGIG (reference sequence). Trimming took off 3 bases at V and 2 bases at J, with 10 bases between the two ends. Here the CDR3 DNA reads TGTGCCTGGAGCAGACTTCGGCAAGAGACCCAGTACTTC. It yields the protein CAWSRLRQETQYF.

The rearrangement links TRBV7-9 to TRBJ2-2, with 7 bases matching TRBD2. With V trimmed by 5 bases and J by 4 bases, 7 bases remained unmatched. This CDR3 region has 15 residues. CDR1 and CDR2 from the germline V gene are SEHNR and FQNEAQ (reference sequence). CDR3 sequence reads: CASSPGAGFTGELFF. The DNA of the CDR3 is TGTGCCAGCAGCCCCGGAGCGGGGTTCACCGGGGAGCTGTTTTTT.

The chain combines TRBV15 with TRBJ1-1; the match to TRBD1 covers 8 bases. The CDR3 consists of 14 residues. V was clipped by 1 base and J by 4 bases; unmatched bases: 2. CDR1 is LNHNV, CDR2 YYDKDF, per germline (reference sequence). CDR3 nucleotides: TGTGCCACCAGCAGAGGAACAGGGGGCACTGAAGCTTTCTTT. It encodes CATSRGTGGTEAFF.

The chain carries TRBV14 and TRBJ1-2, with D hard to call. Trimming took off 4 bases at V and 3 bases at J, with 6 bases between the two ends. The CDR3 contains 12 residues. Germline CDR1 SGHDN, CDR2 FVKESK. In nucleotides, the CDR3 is TGTGCCAGCAGCCGTAGTGACTATGGCTACACCTTC. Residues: CASSRSDYGYTF. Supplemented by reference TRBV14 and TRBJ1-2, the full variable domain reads EAGVTQFPSHSVIEKGQTVTLRCDPISGHDNLYWYRRVMGKEIKFLLHFVKESKQDESGMPNNRFLAERTGGTYSTLKVQPAELEDSGVYFCASSRSDYGYTFGSGTRLTVV.

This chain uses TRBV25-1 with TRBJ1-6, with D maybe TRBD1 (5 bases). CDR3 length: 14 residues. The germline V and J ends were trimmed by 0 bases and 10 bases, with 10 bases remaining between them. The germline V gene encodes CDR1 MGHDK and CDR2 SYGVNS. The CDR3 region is CASSEYRVISPLHF. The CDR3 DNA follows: TGTGCCAGCAGTGAATACAGGGTAATCTCACCCCTCCACTTT.

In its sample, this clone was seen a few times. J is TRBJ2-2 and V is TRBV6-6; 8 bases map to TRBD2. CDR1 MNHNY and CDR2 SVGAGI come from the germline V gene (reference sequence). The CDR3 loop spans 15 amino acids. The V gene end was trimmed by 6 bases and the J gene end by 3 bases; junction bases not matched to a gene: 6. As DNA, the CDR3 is TGTGCCAGCAGCCCTACCGGGGGGGACACCGGGGAGCTGTTTTTT. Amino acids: CASSPTGGDTGELFF.

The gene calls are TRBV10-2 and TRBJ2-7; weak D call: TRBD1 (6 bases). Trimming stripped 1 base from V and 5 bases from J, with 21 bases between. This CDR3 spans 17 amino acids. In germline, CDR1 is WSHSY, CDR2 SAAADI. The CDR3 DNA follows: TGCGCCAGCAGTGAGTGGGTAAAACAGGGTGAATTCGACGAGCAGTACTTC. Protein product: CASSEWVKQGEFDEQYF.

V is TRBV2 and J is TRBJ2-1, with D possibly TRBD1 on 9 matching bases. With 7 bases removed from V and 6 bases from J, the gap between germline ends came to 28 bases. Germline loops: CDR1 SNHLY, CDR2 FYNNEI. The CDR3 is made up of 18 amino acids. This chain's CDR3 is CASNWDREEGSGTNEQFF. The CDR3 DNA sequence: TGTGCCAGCAATTGGGACAGGGAGGAGGGTAGCGGGACCAATGAGCAGTTCTTC. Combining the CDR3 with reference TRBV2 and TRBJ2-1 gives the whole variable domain EPEVTQTPSHQVTQMGQEVILRCVPISNHLYFYWYRQILGQKVEFLVSFYNNEISEKSEIFDDQFSVERPDGSNFTLKIRSTKLEDSAMYFCASNWDREEGSGTNEQFFGPGTRLTVL.

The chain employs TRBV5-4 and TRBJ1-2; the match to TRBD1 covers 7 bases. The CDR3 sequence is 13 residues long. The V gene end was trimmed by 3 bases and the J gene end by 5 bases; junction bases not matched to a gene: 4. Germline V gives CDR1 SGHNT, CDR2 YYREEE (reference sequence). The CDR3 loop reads CASSYPGQYGYTF. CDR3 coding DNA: TGTGCCAGCAGCTATCCGGGACAGTATGGCTACACCTTC. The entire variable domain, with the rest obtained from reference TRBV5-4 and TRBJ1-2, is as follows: ETGVTQSPTHLIKTRGQQVTLRCSSQSGHNTVSWYQQALGQGPQFIFQYYREEENGRGNFPPRFSGLQFPNYSSELNVNALELDDSALYLCASSYPGQYGYTFGSGTRLTVV.

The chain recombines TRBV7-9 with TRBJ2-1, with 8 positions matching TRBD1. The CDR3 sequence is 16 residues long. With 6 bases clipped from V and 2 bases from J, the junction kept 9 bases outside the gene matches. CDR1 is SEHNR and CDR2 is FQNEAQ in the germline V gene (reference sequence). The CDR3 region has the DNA TGTGCCAGCAGGACCGGGACAGGAAGAACCTACAATGAGCAGTTCTTC. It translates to CASRTGTGRTYNEQFF.

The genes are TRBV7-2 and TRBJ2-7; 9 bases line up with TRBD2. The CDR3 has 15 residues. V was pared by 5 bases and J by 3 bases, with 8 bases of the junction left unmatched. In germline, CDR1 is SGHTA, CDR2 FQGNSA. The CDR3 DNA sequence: TGTGCCAGCAGCCCCCACAGCGGGGGGTACTACGAGCAGTACTTC. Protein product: CASSPHSGGYYEQYF.

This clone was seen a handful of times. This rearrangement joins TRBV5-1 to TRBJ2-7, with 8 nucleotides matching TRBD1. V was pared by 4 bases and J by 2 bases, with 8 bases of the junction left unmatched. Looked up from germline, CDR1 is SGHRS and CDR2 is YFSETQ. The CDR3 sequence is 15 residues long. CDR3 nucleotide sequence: TGCGCCAGCAGCCTATGGACAGGGATGACCTACGAGCAGTACTTC. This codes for CASSLWTGMTYEQYF.

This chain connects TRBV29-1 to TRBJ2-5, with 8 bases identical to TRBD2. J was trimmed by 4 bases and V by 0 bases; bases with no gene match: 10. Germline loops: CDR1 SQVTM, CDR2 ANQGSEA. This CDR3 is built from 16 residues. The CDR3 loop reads CSVEDLGRGVGETQYF. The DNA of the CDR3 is TGCAGCGTTGAAGATTTAGGGCGGGGGGTAGGAGAGACCCAGTACTTC. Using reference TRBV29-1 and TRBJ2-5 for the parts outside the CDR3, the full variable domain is SAVISQKPSRDICQRGTSLTIQCQVDSQVTMMFWYRQQPGQSLTLIATANQGSEATYESGFVIDKFPISRPNLTFSTLTVSNMSPEDSSIYLCSVEDLGRGVGETQYFGPGTRLLVL.

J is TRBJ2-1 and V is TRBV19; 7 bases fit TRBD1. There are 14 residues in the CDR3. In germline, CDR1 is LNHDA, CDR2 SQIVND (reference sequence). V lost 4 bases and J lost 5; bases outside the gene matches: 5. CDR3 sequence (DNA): TGTGCCAGTAGTAGGGGACAGTCAAACAATGAGCAGTTCTTC. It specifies CASSRGQSNNEQFF.

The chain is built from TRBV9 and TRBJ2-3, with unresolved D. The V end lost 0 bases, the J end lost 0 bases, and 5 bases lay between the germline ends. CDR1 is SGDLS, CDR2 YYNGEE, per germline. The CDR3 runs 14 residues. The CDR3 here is CASSVAPSTDTQYF. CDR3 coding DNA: TGTGCCAGCAGCGTAGCCCCGAGCACAGATACGCAGTATTTT.

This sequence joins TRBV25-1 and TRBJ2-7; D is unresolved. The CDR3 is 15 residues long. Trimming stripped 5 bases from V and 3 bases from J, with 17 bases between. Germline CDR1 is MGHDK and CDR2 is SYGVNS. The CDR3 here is CASSLVGPQSYEQYF. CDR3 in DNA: TGTGCCAGCAGTCTCGTAGGCCCACAGAGCTACGAGCAGTACTTC.

CDR3 region: CAISEAPSRTGYQPQHF. In DNA form, the CDR3 reads TGTGCCATCAGTGAAGCCCCCTCCCGGACAGGATATCAGCCCCAGCATTTT. The chain uses TRBV10-3 and TRBJ1-5, with 7 bases fitting TRBD1. The length of the CDR3 is 17 residues. Germline CDR1 reads ENHRY; CDR2 reads SYGVKD. V gave up 3 bases and J gave up 5 bases; unmatched junction bases: 13.